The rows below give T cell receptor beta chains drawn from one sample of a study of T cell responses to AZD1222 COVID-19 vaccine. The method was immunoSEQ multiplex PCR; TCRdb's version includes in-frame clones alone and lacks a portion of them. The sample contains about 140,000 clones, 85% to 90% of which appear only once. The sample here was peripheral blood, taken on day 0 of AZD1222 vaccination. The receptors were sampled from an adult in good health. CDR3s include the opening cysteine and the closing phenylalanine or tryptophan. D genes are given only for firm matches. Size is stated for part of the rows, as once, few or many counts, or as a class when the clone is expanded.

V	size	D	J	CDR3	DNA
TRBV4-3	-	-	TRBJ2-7	CASSQDRLGRYEQYF	TGCGCCAGCAGCCAAGATCGCCTAGGGAGATACGAGCAGTACTTC
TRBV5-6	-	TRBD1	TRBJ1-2	CASSLGTGGYYGYTF	TGTGCCAGCAGCTTGGGGACAGGGGGGTACTATGGCTACACCTTC
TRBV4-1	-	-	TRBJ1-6	CASSQVKGLVIALHF	TGCGCCAGCAGCCAAGTGAAGGGGTTGGTTATTGCCCTCCACTTT
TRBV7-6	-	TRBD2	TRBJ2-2	CASRDPSGRADTGELFF	TGTGCCAGCAGGGACCCTAGCGGGAGGGCCGACACCGGGGAGCTGTTTTTT
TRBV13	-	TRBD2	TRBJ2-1	CASSRTSGVYNEQFF	TGTGCCAGCAGCCGGACTAGCGGGGTCTACAATGAGCAGTTCTTC
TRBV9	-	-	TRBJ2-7	CASSVAAATSYEQYF	TGTGCCAGCAGCGTAGCAGCCGCAACCTCCTACGAGCAGTACTTC
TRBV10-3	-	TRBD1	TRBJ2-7	CAISPTGTVSYEQYF	TGTGCCATCAGTCCCACCGGGACAGTCTCCTACGAGCAGTACTTC
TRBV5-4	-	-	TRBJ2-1	CASSLVGGRPYNEQFF	TGTGCCAGCAGCTTGGTTGGGGGCAGGCCCTACAATGAGCAGTTCTTC
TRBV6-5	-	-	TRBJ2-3	CASGDPTLATDTQYF	TGTGCCAGCGGGGACCCAACCCTGGCCACAGATACGCAGTATTTT
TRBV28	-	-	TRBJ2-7	CASSFIFEQYF	TGTGCCAGCAGTTTCATCTTCGAGCAGTACTTC
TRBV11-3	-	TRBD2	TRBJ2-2	CASSSLAGGNTGELFF	TGTGCCAGCAGCTCACTAGCGGGGGGGAACACCGGGGAGCTGTTTTTT
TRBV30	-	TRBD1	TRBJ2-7	CAWSNRGYEQYF	TGTGCCTGGAGTAACAGGGGCTACGAGCAGTACTTC
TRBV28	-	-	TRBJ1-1	CASKDTEAFF	TGTGCCAGTAAGGACACTGAAGCTTTCTTT
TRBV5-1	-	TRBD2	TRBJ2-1	CASSLSWLAGGSKGNEQFF	TGCGCCAGCAGCTTGAGTTGGCTAGCGGGAGGATCCAAAGGAAATGAGCAGTTCTTC
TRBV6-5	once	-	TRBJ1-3	CASSYSNTVGGNTIYF	TGTGCCAGCAGTTACTCGAACACGGTCGGTGGAAACACCATATATTTT
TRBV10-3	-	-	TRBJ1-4	CATQGSEKLFF	TGTGCCACCCAGGGGTCTGAAAAACTGTTTTTT
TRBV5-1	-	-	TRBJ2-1	CASSLQGENNEQFF	TGCGCCAGCAGCTTGCAGGGAGAGAACAATGAGCAGTTCTTC
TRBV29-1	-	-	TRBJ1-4	CSVGGFRDEKLFF	TGCAGCGTGGGGGGGTTTCGCGATGAAAAACTGTTTTTT
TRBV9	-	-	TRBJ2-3	CASSQAPDTQYF	TGTGCCAGCAGCCAGGCCCCAGATACGCAGTATTTT
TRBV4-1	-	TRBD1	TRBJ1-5	CASSHWGTGLGQPQHF	TGCGCCAGCAGCCATTGGGGGACAGGGTTGGGTCAGCCCCAGCATTTT
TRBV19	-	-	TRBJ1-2	CASNENRQGYGYTF	TGTGCCAGTAACGAAAACAGGCAGGGCTATGGCTACACCTTC
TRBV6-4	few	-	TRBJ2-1	CASSDRGHNEQFF	TGTGCCAGCAGTGACAGGGGACACAATGAGCAGTTCTTC
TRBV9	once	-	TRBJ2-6	CASSVEAGAVSGANVLTF	TGTGCCAGCAGCGTAGAGGCGGGGGCCGTGTCTGGGGCCAACGTCCTGACTTTC
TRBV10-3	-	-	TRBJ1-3	CAISGEQGRSGAGNTIYF	TGTGCCATCAGTGGAGAACAGGGACGATCGGGAGCTGGAAACACCATATATTTT
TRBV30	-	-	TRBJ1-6	CAWDSSGSWFSLSPLHF	TGTGCCTGGGACTCATCAGGTTCATGGTTTAGTCTTTCACCCCTCCACTTT
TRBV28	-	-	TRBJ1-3	CASSLGTFSSGNTIYF	TGTGCCAGCAGCTTGGGGACGTTTTCTTCTGGAAACACCATATATTTT
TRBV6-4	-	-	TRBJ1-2	CASSVTGRYGYTF	TGTGCCAGCAGTGTAACAGGTCGCTATGGCTACACCTTC
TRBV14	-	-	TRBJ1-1	CASSQDVPYGTEAFF	TGTGCCAGCAGCCAAGATGTACCCTACGGAACTGAAGCTTTCTTT
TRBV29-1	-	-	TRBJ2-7	CSVEAQGSNEQYF	TGCAGCGTTGAAGCTCAGGGGAGCAACGAGCAGTACTTC
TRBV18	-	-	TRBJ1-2	CASSPPDGGFWGYTF	TGTGCCAGCTCACCACCGGACGGAGGATTTTGGGGCTACACCTTC
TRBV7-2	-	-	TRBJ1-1	CASSLVGRGAGNTEAFF	TGTGCCAGCAGCTTAGTTGGGAGGGGGGCCGGAAACACTGAAGCTTTCTTT
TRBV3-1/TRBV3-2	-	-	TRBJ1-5	CASSPRRSNQPQHF	TGTGCCAGCAGCCCCCGGCGTAGCAATCAGCCCCAGCATTTT
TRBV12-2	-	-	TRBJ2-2	CASRPPAVRWGGELFF	TGTGCAAGTCGCCCCCCTGCGGTCCGGTGGGGCGGGGAGCTGTTTTTT
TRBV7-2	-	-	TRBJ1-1	CASSATGMNTEAFF	TGTGCCAGCAGCGCGACAGGCATGAACACTGAAGCTTTCTTT
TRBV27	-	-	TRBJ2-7	CASSLLMELGYEQYF	TGTGCCAGCAGTTTATTAATGGAGCTAGGCTACGAGCAGTACTTC
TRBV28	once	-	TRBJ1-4	CASSETNPGEKLFF	TGTGCCAGCAGTGAGACGAACCCGGGGGAAAAACTGTTTTTT
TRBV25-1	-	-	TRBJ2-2	CASSGWVGQPTGELFF	TGTGCCAGCAGTGGTTGGGTTGGTCAACCTACCGGGGAGCTGTTTTTT
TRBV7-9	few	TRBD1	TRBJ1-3	CASSLGQGGNTIYF	TGTGCCAGCAGCTTAGGACAGGGTGGAAACACCATATATTTT
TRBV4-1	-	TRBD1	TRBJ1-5	CASSQLPSETGVGSNQPQHF	TGCGCCAGCAGCCAACTGCCGTCGGAGACAGGGGTGGGTAGCAATCAGCCCCAGCATTTT
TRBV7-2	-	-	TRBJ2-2	CASSHSTPNTGELFF	TGTGCCAGCAGTCATTCCACCCCGAACACCGGGGAGCTGTTTTTT
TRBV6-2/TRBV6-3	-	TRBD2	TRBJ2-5	CASSYPRLAGQETQYF	TGTGCCAGCAGTTACCCACGACTAGCGGGACAAGAGACCCAGTACTTC
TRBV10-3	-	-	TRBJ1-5	CAISAGPDNQPQHF	TGTGCCATCAGTGCGGGGCCGGACAATCAGCCCCAGCATTTT
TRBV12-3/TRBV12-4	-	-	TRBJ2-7	CASSLGTPYEQYF	TGTGCCAGCAGTCTCGGGACTCCCTACGAGCAGTACTTC
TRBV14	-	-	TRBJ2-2	CASRSQGFTGELFF	TGTGCCAGCAGATCTCAGGGGTTTACCGGGGAGCTGTTTTTT
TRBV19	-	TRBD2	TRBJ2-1	CASSIQGGSPYNEQFF	TGTGCCAGTAGTATTCAGGGCGGGAGCCCATACAATGAGCAGTTCTTC
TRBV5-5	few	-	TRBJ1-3	CASSGNRALTGNTIYF	TGTGCCAGCAGCGGAAACAGGGCTTTAACTGGAAACACCATATATTTT
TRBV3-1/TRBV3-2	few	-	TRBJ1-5	CASRQLNQPQHF	TGTGCCAGCAGACAGCTCAATCAGCCCCAGCATTTT
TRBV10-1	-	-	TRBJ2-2	CASSESVSYTGELFF	TGCGCCAGCAGTGAGTCGGTCAGCTACACCGGGGAGCTGTTTTTT
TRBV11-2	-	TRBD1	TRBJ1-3	CASSAQGTPGNTIYF	TGTGCCAGCAGCGCACAGGGGACCCCTGGAAACACCATATATTTT
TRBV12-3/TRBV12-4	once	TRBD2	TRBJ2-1	CASGRDNEQFF	TGTGCCAGCGGGAGGGACAATGAGCAGTTCTTC
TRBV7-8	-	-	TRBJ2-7	CASSLRDGPYEQYF	TGTGCCAGCAGCTTGAGGGACGGTCCCTACGAGCAGTACTTC
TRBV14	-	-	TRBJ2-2	CASSQVTGRYTGELFF	TGTGCCAGCAGCCAAGTAACAGGGAGGTACACCGGGGAGCTGTTTTTT
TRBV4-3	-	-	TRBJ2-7	CASSQEGWGEQYF	TGCGCCAGCAGCCAAGAGGGGTGGGGGGAGCAGTACTTC
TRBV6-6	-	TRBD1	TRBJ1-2	CASRQGQNIYGYTF	TGTGCCAGCAGACAGGGACAGAATATCTATGGCTACACCTTC
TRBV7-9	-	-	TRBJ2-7	CASSLEGRAYEQYF	TGTGCCAGCAGCTTAGAGGGCAGAGCCTACGAGCAGTACTTC
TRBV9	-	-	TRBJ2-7	CASSADRGGTYYEQYF	TGTGCCAGCAGCGCCGATAGGGGGGGGACCTACTACGAGCAGTACTTC
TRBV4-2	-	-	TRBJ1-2	CASSQDRIDYGYTF	TGTGCCAGCAGCCAAGATCGTATAGACTATGGCTACACCTTC
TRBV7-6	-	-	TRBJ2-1	CASSPITIMGGVEQFF	TGTGCCAGCAGCCCCATTACAATTATGGGGGGCGTTGAGCAGTTCTTC
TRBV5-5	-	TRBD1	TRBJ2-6	CASSLVFRDRVLSGANVLTF	TGTGCCAGCAGCTTGGTCTTCCGGGACAGGGTTCTATCTGGGGCCAACGTCCTGACTTTC